One sample yielded the 12 T cell receptor beta chains listed below, sequenced in a study of blood T cell repertoires in COVID-19. Assay used: immunoSEQ multiplex PCR; TCRdb lists only in-frame clones, some missing. The table records around 170,000 clones, over 65% of them present only once. Sequenced: peripheral blood. These receptors all come from a woman of 80 years or more with acute or convalescent COVID-19.

The chain uses TRBV20-1 and TRBJ2-7; tentative D call: TRBD2 (5 bases). CDR3 length: 14 residues. The germline V gene has CDR1 DFQATT and CDR2 SNEGSKA (reference sequence). Trimming took off 3 bases at V and 0 bases at J, with 12 bases between the two ends. CDR3 residues: CSASLATNSYEQYF. The CDR3 coding sequence is TGCAGTGCTAGTTTAGCGACTAACTCCTACGAGCAGTACTTC.

V gene TRBV5-1 combines with J gene TRBJ2-7; TRBD2 matches 10 bases. Unmatched junction bases numbered 9, after V lost 4 bases and J lost 5 bases. The CDR3 loop spans 15 amino acids. Germline V gene sequence: CDR1 SGHRS, CDR2 YFSETQ. CDR3 loop: CASSPTAGGPNEQYF. In DNA, the CDR3 is TGCGCCAGCAGCCCAACAGCGGGAGGGCCTAACGAGCAGTACTTC.

CDR3 loop: CASSQINNNEQFF. The CDR3 DNA sequence: TGTGCCAGCAGTCAGATTAACAACAATGAGCAGTTCTTC. V is TRBV27 and J is TRBJ2-1; no reliable D call. The germline V gene has CDR1 MNHEY and CDR2 SMNVEV (reference sequence). The CDR3 is 13 residues long. Trimming shortened V by 5 bases and J by 5 bases, and 10 bases separated the two germline ends.

The chain joins TRBV6-2 or TRBV6-3 to TRBJ2-7; D possibly corresponds to TRBD1 (5 bases). The germline V gene encodes CDR1 MNHEY and CDR2 SVGEGT. The CDR3 consists of 14 residues. The V and J ends lost 0 bases and 6 bases respectively, with 12 bases between them. CDR3 sequence reads: CASSYSARRGEQYF. The CDR3 DNA is TGTGCCAGCAGTTACTCGGCGCGTAGGGGCGAGCAGTACTTC.

This rearrangement joins TRBV6-6 to TRBJ2-2; possible D gene TRBD1, 5 bases. The CDR3 spans 14 residues. Deletions cut 6 bases from V and 7 bases from J, with 15 bases between. CDR1 is MNHNY and CDR2 is SVGAGI in the germline V gene (reference sequence). DNA of the CDR3: TGTGCCAGCAGCCCCGGACACGGTGTCGGGGAGCTGTTTTTT. It codes for CASSPGHGVGELFF.

The chain carries TRBV5-1 and TRBJ1-4, with D maybe TRBD1 (5 bases). Trimming removed 4 bases from V and 0 bases from J, with 13 bases in between. Per the germline V gene, CDR1 is SGHRS and CDR2 is YFSETQ. The CDR3 runs to 16 residues. CDR3 coding DNA: TGCGCCAGCAGCGTGACAGCGAAGCCAACTAATGAAAAACTGTTTTTT. Its protein product is CASSVTAKPTNEKLFF.

J is TRBJ2-1 and V is TRBV4-1, with 9 bases lining up with TRBD2. CDR1 is MGHRA and CDR2 is YSYEKL in the germline V gene. The junction had 6 bases not matched to a gene; V was cut back by 8 bases and J by 7 bases. The CDR3 runs 13 residues. The CDR3 DNA reads as TGCGCCAGCTCTGCGGGAGGGCCTAATGAGCAGTTCTTC. Protein sequence: CASSAGGPNEQFF.

This clone was seen only a few times. This chain's CDR3 is CASSQGPGANTGELFF. CDR3 bases: TGTGCCAGCAGCCAAGGTCCAGGGGCGAACACCGGGGAGCTGTTTTTT. The chain uses TRBV3-1 (or the pseudogene TRBV3-2) and TRBJ2-2, with D possibly matching TRBD1 (6 bases). The CDR3 extends over 16 amino acids. Trimming shortened V by 1 base and J by 0 bases, and 9 bases separated the two germline ends. Germline V gives CDR1 LGHDT, CDR2 YNNKEL (reference sequence).

This clone was found once. The chain is built from TRBV19 and TRBJ1-1; 9 bases match TRBD1. The CDR3 is made up of 15 amino acids. The germline gives CDR1 LNHDA, CDR2 SQIVND (reference sequence). V lost 4 bases and J lost 2; bases outside the gene matches: 5. CDR3 sequence reads: CASSKQGAINTEAFF. CDR3 in DNA: TGTGCCAGTAGTAAACAGGGGGCCATAAACACTGAAGCTTTCTTT.

V is TRBV3-1 (or the pseudogene TRBV3-2) and J is TRBJ2-7; 12 nucleotides align to TRBD2. This CDR3 is built from 16 residues. J lost 6 bases, V lost 3 bases, and 9 bases had no gene match. CDR1 is LGHDT and CDR2 is YNNKEL in the germline V gene (reference sequence). CDR3 coding DNA: TGTGCCAGCAGCCACCTACTAGCGGGAGGTCCCTCCGAGCAGTACTTC. Translated, it gives CASSHLLAGGPSEQYF.

The rearrangement uses TRBV28 and TRBJ2-7; D might be TRBD1 (5 bases). The V gene's germline CDR1 is MDHEN and CDR2 SYDVKM. The V gene lost 7 bases and the J gene lost 2 bases, with 18 bases spanning the gap. The CDR3 sequence is 15 residues long. DNA of the CDR3: TGTGCCAGCATTATATCTTCAGGGAATCCCTACGAGCAGTACTTC. Encoded protein: CASIISSGNPYEQYF.

The chain links TRBV5-1 to TRBJ2-3, with TRBD1 matching over 10 bases. Per germline, CDR1 SGHRS and CDR2 YFSETQ. V lost 6 bases, J lost 4 bases, and 8 bases stayed unmatched. This CDR3 has 15 residues. CDR3 protein: CASKFGTGEADTQYF. In nucleotides, the CDR3 is TGCGCCAGCAAGTTTGGGACAGGGGAGGCAGATACGCAGTATTTT.